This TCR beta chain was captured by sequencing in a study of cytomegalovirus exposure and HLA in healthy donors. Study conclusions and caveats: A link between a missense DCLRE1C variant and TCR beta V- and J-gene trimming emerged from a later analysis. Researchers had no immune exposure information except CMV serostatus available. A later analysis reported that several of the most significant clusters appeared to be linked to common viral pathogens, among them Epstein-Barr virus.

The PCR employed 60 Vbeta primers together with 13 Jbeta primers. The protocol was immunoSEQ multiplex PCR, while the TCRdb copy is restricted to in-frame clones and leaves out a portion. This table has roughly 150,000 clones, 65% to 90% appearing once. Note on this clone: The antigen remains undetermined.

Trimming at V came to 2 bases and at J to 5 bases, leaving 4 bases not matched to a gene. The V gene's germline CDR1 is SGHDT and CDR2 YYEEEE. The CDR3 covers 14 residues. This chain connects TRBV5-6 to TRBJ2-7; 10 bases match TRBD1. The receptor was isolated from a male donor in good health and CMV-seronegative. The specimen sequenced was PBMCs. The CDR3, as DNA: TGTGCCAGCAGCTTCGGGACAGGGGTAGACGAGCAGTACTTC. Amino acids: CASSFGTGVDEQYF.